This TCR beta chain was captured by sequencing in a study of blood T cell repertoires in COVID-19. About the study: T cells, B-cell-depleted T cells, or PBMCs provided the cDNA or gDNA that served as material.

This CDR3 contains 12 residues. Germline CDR1 SNHLY, CDR2 FYNNEI. Trimming removed 6 bases at V and 3 bases at J, with 6 bases between. Profiling relied on immunoSEQ multiplex PCR, and the TCRdb table lists in-frame clones only, not all of them. The data show some 510,000 clones, 88% seen once. Input material: PBMCs or T cells enriched from blood (not recorded which). The TCR sequence derives from a middle-aged woman who had recovered from COVID-19. This chain links TRBV2 with TRBJ1-3, with D unclear. CDR3: CASRADGNTIYF. The CDR3 nucleotides read TGTGCCAGCAGGGCCGATGGAAACACCATATATTTT.